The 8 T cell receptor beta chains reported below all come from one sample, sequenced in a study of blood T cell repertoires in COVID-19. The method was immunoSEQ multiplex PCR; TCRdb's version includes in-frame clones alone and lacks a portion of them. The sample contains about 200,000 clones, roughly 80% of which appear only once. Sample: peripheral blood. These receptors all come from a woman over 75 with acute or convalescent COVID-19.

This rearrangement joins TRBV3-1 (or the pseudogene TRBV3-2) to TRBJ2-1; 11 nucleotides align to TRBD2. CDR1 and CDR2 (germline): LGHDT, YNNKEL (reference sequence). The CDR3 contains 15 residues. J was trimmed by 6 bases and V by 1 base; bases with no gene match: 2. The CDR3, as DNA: TGTGCCAGCAGCCAAGTCCTAGCGGGGGGCAATGAGCAGTTCTTC. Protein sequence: CASSQVLAGGNEQFF.

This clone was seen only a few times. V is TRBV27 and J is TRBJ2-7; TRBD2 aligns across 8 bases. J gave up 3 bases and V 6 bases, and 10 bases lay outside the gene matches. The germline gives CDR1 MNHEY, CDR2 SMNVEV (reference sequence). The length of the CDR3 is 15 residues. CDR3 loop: CASSPPGGTIYEQYF. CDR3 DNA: TGTGCCAGCAGCCCCCCGGGAGGGACGATCTACGAGCAGTACTTC.

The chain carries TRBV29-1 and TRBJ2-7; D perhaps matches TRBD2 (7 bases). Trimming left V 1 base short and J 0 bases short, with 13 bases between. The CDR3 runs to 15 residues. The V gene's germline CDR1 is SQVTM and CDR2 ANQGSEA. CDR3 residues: CSVEVGGVSSYEQYF. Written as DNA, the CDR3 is TGCAGCGTTGAAGTAGGGGGGGTTAGCTCCTACGAGCAGTACTTC.

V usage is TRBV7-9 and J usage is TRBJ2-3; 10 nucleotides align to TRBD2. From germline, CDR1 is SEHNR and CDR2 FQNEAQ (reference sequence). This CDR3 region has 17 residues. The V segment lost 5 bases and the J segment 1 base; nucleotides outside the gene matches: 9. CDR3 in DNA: TGTGCCAGCAGCATAACGATAGGACTAGCGGGCACAGATACGCAGTATTTT. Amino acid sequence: CASSITIGLAGTDTQYF. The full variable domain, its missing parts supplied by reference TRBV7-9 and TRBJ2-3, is DTGVSQNPRHKITKRGQNVTFRCDPISEHNRLYWYRQTLGQGPEFLTYFQNEAQLEKSRLLSDRFSAERPKGSFSTLEIQRTEQGDSAMYLCASSITIGLAGTDTQYFGPGTRLTVL.

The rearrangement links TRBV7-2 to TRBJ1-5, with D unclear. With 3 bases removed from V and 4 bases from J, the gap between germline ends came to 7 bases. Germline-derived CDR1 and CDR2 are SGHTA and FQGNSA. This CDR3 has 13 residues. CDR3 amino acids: CASSFSLNQPQHF. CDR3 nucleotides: TGTGCCAGCAGCTTTTCCCTTAATCAGCCCCAGCATTTT.

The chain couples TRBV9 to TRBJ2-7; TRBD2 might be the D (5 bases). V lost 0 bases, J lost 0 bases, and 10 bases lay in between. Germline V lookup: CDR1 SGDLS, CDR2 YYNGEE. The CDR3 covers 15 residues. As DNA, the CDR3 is TGTGCCAGCAGCGTAGCTACGGGGAGCTCCTACGAGCAGTACTTC. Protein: CASSVATGSSYEQYF.

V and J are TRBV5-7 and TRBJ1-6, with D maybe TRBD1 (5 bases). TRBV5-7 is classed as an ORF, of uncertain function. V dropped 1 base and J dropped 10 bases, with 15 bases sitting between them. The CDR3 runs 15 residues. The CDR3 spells CASSLPLGGRSPLHF. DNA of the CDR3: TGTGCCAGCAGCTTGCCCCTCGGGGGGAGGTCACCCCTCCACTTT.

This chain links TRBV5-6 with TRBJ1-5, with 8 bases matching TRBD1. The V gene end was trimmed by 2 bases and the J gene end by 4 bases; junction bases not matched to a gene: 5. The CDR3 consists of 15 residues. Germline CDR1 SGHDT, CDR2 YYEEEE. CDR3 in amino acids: CASSFAGGSNQPQHF. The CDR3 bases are TGTGCCAGCAGCTTTGCAGGGGGCAGTAATCAGCCCCAGCATTTT.